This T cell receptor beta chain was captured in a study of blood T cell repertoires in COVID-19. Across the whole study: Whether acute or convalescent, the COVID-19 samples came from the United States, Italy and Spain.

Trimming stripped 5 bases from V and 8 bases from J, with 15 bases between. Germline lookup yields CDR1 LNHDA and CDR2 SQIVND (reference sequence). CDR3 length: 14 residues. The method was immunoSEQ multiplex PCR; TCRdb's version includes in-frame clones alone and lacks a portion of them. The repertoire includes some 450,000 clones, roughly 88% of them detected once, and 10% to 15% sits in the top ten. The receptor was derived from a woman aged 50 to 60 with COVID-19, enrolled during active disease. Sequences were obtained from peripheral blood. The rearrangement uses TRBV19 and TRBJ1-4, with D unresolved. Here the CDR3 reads CASSLPSRAEKLFF. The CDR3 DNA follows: TGTGCCAGTAGTCTCCCATCAAGAGCGGAAAAACTGTTTTTT.